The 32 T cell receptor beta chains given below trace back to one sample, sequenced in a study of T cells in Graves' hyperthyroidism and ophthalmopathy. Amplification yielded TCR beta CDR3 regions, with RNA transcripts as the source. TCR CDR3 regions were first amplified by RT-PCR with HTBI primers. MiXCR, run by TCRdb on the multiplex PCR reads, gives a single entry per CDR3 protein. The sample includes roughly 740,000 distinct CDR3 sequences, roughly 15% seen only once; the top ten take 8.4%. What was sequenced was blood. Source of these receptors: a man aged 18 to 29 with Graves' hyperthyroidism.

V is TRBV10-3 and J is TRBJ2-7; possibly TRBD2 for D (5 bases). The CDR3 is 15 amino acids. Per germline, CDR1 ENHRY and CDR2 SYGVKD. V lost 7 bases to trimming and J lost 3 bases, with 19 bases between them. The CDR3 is CAITDRVANSYEQYF. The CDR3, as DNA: TGTGCCATCACCGACCGGGTAGCGAATAGCTACGAGCAGTACTTC.

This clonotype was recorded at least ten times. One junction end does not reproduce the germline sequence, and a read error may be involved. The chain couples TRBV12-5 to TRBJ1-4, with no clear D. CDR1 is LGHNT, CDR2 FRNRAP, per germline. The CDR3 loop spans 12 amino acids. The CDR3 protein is CASARGDEKLFF. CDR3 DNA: TGTGCGAGTGCCCGGGGAGATGAAAAACTGTTTTTT.

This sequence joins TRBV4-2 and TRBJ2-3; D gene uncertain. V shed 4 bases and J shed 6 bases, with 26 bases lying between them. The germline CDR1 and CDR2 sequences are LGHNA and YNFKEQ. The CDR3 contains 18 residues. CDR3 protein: CASSRVKTTSAARDTQYF. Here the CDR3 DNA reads TGTGCCAGCAGCCGCGTAAAAACCACCAGCGCAGCAAGGGATACGCAGTATTTT.

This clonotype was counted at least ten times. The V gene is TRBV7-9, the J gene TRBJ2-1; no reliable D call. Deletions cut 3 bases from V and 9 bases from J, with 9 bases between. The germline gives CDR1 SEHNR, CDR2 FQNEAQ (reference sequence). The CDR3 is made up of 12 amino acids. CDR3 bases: TGTGCCAGCAGCTTCGAGATCAGTGAGCAGTTCTTC. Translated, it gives CASSFEISEQFF.

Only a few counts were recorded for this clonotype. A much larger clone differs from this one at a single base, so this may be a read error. DNA of the CDR3: TGTGCCGCCGGAGGGCGGGAGAGCGAGCAGTACTTC. It specifies CAAGGRESEQYF. The rearrangement joins TRBV6-1 to TRBJ2-7; TRBD2 aligns across 7 bases. The CDR3 has 12 amino acids. Germline CDR1 MNHNS, CDR2 SASEGT. The junction had 10 bases not matched to a gene; V was cut back by 11 bases and J by 6 bases.

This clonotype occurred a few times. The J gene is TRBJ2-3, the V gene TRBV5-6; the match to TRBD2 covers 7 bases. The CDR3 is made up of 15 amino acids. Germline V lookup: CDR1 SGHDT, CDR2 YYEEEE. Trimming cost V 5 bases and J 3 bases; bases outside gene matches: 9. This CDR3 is CASSMPLSGTDTQYF. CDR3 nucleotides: TGTGCCAGCAGTATGCCCCTTAGCGGGACAGATACGCAGTATTTT.

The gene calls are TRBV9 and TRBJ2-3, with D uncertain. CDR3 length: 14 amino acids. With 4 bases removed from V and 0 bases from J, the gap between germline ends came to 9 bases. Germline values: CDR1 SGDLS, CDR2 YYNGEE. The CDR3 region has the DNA TGTGCCAGCAGCCCCACGTGGAGCACAGATACGCAGTATTTT. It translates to CASSPTWSTDTQYF.

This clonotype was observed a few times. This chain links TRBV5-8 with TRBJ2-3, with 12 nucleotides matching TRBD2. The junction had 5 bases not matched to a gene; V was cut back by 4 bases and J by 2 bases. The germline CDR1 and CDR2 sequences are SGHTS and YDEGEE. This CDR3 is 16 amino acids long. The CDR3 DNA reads TGTGCCAGCAGCCGGACTAGCGGGACGAACACAGATACGCAGTATTTT. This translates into CASSRTSGTNTDTQYF.

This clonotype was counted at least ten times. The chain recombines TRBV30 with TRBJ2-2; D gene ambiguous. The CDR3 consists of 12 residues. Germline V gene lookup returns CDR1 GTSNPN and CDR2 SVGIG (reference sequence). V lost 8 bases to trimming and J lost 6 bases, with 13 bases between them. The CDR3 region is CARGSDAGELFF. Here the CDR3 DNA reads TGTGCCCGTGGATCAGACGCCGGGGAGCTGTTTTTT.

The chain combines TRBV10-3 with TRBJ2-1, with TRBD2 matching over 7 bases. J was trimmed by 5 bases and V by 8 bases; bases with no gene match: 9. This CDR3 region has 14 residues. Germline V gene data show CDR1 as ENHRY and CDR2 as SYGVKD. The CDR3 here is CAIRTSAYNNEQFF. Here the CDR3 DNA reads TGTGCCATCCGAACTAGCGCGTACAACAATGAGCAGTTCTTC.

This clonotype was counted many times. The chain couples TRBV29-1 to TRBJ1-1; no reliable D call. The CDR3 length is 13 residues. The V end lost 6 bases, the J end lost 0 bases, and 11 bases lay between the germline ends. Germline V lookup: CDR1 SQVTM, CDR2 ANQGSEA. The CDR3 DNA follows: TGCAGCGTCCTTAGGGTAGTGAACACTGAAGCTTTCTTT. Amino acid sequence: CSVLRVVNTEAFF. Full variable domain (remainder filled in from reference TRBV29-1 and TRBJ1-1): SAVISQKPSRDICQRGTSLTIQCQVDSQVTMMFWYRQQPGQSLTLIATANQGSEATYESGFVIDKFPISRPNLTFSTLTVSNMSPEDSSIYLCSVLRVVNTEAFFGQGTRLTVV.

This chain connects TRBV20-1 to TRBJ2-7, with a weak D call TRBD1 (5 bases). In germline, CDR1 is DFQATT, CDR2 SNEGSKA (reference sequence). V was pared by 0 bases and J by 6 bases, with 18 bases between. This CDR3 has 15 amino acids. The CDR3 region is CSARDPRQNNIEQYF. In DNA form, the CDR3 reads TGCAGTGCTAGAGATCCCCGACAGAACAACATCGAGCAGTACTTC.

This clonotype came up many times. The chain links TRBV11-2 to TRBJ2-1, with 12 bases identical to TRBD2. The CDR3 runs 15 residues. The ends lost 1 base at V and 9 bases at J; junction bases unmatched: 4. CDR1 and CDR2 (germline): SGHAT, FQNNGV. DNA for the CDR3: TGTGCCAGCAGCTTAGTAGCTAGCGGGAGGGTTGAGCAGTTCTTC. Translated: CASSLVASGRVEQFF. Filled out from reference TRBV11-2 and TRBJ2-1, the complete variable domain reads EAGVAQSPRYKIIEKRQSVAFWCNPISGHATLYWYQQILGQGPKLLIQFQNNGVVDDSQLPKDRFSAERLKGVDSTLKIQPAKLEDSAVYLCASSLVASGRVEQFFGPGTRLTVL.

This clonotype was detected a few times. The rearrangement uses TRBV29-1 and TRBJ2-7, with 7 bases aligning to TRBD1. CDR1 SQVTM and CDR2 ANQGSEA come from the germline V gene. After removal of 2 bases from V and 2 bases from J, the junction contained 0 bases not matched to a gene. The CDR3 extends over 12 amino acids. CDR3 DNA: TGCAGCGTTGAACAGGGGGCCTACGAGCAGTACTTC. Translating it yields CSVEQGAYEQYF.

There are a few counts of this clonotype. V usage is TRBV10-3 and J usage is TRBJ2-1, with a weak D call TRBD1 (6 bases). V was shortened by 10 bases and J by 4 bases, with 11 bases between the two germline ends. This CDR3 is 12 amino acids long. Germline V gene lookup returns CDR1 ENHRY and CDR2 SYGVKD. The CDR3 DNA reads TGTGCCACCCGGACAGATTACAATGAGCAGTTCTTC. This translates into CATRTDYNEQFF.

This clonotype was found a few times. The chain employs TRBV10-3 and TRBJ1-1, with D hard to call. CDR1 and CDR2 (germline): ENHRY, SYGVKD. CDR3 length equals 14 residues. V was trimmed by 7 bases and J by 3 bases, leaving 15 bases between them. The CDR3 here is CAIKAEGRDTEAFF. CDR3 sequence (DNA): TGTGCCATCAAGGCTGAAGGGCGCGACACTGAAGCTTTCTTT.

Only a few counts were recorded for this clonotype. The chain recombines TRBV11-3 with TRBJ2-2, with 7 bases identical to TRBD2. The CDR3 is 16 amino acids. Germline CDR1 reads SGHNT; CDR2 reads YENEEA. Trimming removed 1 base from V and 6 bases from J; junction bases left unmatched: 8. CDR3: CASSLATLAASGELFF. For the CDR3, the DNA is TGTGCCAGCAGCTTAGCTACTCTAGCGGCCTCCGGGGAGCTGTTTTTT.

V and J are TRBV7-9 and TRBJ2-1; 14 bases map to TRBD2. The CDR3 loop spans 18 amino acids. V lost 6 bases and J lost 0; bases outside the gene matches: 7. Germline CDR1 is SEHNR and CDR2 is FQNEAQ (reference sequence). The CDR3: CASSQTSGRAFSYNEQFF. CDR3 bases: TGTGCCAGCAGTCAGACTAGCGGGAGGGCCTTCTCCTACAATGAGCAGTTCTTC.

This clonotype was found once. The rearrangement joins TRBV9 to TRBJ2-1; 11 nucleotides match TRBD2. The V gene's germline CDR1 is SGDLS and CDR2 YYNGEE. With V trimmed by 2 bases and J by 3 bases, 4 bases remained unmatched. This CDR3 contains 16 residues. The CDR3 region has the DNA TGTGCCAGCAGCGTGACTAGCGGGAACGGCTACAATGAGCAGTTCTTC. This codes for CASSVTSGNGYNEQFF. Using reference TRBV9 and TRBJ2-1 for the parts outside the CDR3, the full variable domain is DSGVTQTPKHLITATGQRVTLRCSPRSGDLSVYWYQQSLDQGLQFLIQYYNGEERAKGNILERFSAQQFPDLHSELNLSSLELGDSALYFCASSVTSGNGYNEQFFGPGTRLTVL.

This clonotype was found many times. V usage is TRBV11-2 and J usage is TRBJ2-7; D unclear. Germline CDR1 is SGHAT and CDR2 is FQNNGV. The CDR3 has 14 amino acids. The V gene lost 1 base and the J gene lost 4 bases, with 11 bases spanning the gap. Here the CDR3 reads CASSLADTRYEQYF. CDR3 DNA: TGTGCCAGCAGCTTAGCAGATACTCGTTACGAGCAGTACTTC.

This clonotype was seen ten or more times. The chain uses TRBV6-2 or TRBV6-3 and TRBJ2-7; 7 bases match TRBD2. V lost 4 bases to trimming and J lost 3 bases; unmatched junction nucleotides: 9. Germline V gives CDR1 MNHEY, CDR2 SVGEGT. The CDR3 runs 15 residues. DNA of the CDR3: TGTGCCAGCAGTTCGGGCGGGAGAATCGGCTACGAGCAGTACTTC. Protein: CASSSGGRIGYEQYF.

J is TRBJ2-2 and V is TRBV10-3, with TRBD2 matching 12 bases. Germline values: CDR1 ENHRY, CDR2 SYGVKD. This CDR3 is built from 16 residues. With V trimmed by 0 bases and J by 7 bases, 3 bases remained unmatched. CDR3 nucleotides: TGTGCCATCAGTGAGTCGACTAGCGGGAGAAACGGGGAGCTGTTTTTT. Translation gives CAISESTSGRNGELFF.

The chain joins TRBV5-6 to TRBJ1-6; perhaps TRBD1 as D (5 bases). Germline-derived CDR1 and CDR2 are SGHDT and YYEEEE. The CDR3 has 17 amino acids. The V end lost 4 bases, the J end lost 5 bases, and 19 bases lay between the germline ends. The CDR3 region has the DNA TGTGCCAGCAGCCTGGGACCTCCTAGTAACCATAATTCACCCCTCCACTTT. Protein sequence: CASSLGPPSNHNSPLHF.

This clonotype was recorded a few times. The CDR3 region is CASSEGEANYGYTF. The CDR3 DNA is TGTGCCAGCAGTGAAGGCGAGGCAAACTATGGCTACACCTTC. This chain uses TRBV2 with TRBJ1-2; D is uncertain. V was shortened by 1 base and J by 2 bases, with 8 bases between the two germline ends. Germline values: CDR1 SNHLY, CDR2 FYNNEI. This CDR3 has 14 residues.

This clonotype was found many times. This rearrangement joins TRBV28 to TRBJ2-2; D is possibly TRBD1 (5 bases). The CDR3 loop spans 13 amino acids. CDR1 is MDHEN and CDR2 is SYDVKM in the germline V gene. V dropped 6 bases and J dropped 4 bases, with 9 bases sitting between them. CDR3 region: CASSRAATGELFF. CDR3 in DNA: TGTGCCAGCAGCAGGGCTGCCACCGGGGAGCTGTTTTTT. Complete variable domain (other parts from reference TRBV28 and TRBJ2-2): DVKVTQSSRYLVKRTGEKVFLECVQDMDHENMFWYRQDPGLGLRLIYFSYDVKMKEKGDIPEGYSVSREKKERFSLILESASTNQTSMYLCASSRAATGELFFGEGSRLTVL.

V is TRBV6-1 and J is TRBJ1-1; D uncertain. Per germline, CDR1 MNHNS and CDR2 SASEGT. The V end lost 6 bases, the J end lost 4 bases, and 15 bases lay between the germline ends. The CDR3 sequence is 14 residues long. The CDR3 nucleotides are TGTGCCAGCAGCCTAGTCGACGTTGGCACTGAAGCTTTCTTT. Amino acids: CASSLVDVGTEAFF.

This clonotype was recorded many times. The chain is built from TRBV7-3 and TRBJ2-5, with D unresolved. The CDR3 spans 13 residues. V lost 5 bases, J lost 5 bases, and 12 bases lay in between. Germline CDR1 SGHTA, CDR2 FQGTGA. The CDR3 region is CASSQDQGETQYF. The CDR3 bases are TGTGCCAGCAGCCAGGACCAAGGGGAGACCCAGTACTTC.

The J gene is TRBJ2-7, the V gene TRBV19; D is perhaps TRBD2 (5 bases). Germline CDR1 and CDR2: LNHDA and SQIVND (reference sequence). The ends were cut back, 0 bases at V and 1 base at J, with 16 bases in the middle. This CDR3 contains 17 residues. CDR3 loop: CASSIEGRGWDSYEQYF. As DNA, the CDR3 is TGTGCCAGTAGTATAGAAGGACGGGGTTGGGATTCCTACGAGCAGTACTTC.

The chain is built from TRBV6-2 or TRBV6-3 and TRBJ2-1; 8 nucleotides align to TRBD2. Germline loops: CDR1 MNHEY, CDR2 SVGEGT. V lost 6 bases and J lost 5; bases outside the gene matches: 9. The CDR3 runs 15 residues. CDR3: CASRLSGSGNNEQFF. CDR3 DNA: TGTGCCAGCAGACTCAGCGGGAGTGGTAACAATGAGCAGTTCTTC.

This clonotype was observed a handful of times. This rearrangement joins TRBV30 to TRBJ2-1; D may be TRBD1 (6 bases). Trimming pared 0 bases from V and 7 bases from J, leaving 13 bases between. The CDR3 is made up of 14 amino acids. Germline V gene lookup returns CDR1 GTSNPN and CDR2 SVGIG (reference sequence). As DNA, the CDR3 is TGTGCCTGGAGTGTAGGGGGACACCTAAATGAGCAGTTCTTC. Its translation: CAWSVGGHLNEQFF.

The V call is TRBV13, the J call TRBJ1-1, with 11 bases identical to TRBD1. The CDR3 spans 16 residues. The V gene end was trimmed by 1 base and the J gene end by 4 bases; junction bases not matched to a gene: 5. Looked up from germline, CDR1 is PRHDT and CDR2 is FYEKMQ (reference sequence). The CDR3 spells CASSLEGQGAFTEAFF. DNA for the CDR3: TGTGCCAGCAGCTTAGAAGGACAGGGGGCATTCACTGAAGCTTTCTTT.

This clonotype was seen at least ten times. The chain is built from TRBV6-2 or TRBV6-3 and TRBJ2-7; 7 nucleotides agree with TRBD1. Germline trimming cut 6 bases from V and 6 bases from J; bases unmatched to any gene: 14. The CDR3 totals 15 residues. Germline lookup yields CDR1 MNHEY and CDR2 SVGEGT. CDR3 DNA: TGTGCCAGCAGGTTGTCCGGCACAGGGGCTTCCGAGCAGTACTTC. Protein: CASRLSGTGASEQYF.